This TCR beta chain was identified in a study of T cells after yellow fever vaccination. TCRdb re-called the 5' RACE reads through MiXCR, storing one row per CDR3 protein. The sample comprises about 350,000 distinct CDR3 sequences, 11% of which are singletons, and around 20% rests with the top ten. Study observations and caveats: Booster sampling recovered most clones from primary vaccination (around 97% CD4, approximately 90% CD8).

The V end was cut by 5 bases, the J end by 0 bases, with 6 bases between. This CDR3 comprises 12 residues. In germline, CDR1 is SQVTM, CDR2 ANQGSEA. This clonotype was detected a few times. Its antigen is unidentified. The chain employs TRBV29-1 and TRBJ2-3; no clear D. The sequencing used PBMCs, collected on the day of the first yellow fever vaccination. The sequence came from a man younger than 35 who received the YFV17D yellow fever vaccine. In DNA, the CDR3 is TGCAGCGTTTGCCCTAGCACAGATACGCAGTATTTT. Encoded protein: CSVCPSTDTQYF.